The 19 T cell receptor beta chains below were found in one sample sequenced in a study of T-cell reconstitution after alpha-beta-depleted transplantation in children. Researchers prepared the TCRbeta library using unique molecular identifiers, the study reports. TCRdb reprocessed the PCR reads via MiXCR and lists one record per CDR3 protein. The sample has 400,000 to 450,000 distinct CDR3 sequences, roughly 44% seen once. This material consisted of PBMCs, taken before TCRalphabeta/CD19-depleted stem cell transplant. These TCRs come from a girl aged 2 to 10 with aplastic anemia, due to receive a stem cell transplant.

The rearrangement joins TRBV12-3 or TRBV12-4 to TRBJ2-5; D may be TRBD1 (5 bases). This CDR3 contains 15 residues. V shed 5 bases and J shed 2 bases, with 15 bases lying between them. CDR3 sequence reads: CASSSPTESQETQYF. The DNA for the CDR3 is TGTGCCAGCAGTAGCCCGACAGAAAGTCAAGAGACCCAGTACTTC.

The chain combines TRBV20-1 with TRBJ2-2; the D is unclear. Germline CDR1 reads DFQATT; CDR2 reads SNEGSKA (reference sequence). V shed 1 base and J shed 5 bases, with 11 bases lying between them. This CDR3 is built from 14 residues. This chain's CDR3 is CSARVAVGTGELFF. As DNA, the CDR3 is TGCAGTGCTAGAGTGGCGGTTGGGACCGGGGAGCTGTTTTTT.

J is TRBJ2-4 and V is TRBV7-8; D unresolved. Germline loops: CDR1 SGHVS, CDR2 FQNEAQ. The CDR3 has 16 amino acids. The V end lost 0 bases, the J end lost 6 bases, and 15 bases lay between the germline ends. The CDR3 protein is CASSLAVAHSGNIQYF. The CDR3 bases are TGTGCCAGCAGCTTAGCGGTAGCTCACAGTGGAAACATTCAGTACTTC.

The table lists this clonotype with a few counts. The V gene is TRBV7-2, the J gene TRBJ2-7; 13 nucleotides line up with TRBD2. V gave up 6 bases and J gave up 1 base; unmatched junction bases: 3. This CDR3 comprises 15 residues. Germline V gene lookup returns CDR1 SGHTA and CDR2 FQGNSA. The CDR3 loop is CASSGTSGDSYEQYF. Here the CDR3 DNA reads TGTGCCAGCAGTGGGACTAGCGGGGATTCCTACGAGCAGTACTTC.

This sequence joins TRBV5-1 and TRBJ2-7, with TRBD2 matching 7 bases. Losses at the gene ends were 5 bases for V and 2 bases for J; bases not matched to a gene: 4. This CDR3 contains 13 residues. CDR1 is SGHRS and CDR2 is YFSETQ in the germline V gene. The CDR3 bases are TGCGCCAGCAGGGCGCGGGAGACCTACGAGCAGTACTTC. Translation gives CASRARETYEQYF.

The V and J genes are TRBV7-2 and TRBJ2-7; D remains ambiguous. Germline V gives CDR1 SGHTA, CDR2 FQGNSA. The CDR3 spans 15 residues. V was cut by 0 bases and J by 2 bases, with 11 bases left in between. CDR3: CASSLAVTITYEQYF. CDR3 nucleotides: TGTGCCAGCAGCTTAGCGGTTACCATAACCTACGAGCAGTACTTC.

The chain combines TRBV6-5 with TRBJ2-1, with a tentative D call TRBD2 (5 bases). V gave up 4 bases and J gave up 12 bases, with 13 bases separating them. The CDR3 runs to 12 residues. Germline loops: CDR1 MNHEY, CDR2 SVGAGI. CDR3 region: CASSSTISGQFF. In nucleotides, the CDR3 is TGTGCCAGCAGTTCGACTATTTCGGGGCAGTTCTTC.

The gene calls are TRBV6-5 and TRBJ2-3, with D unclear. CDR1 MNHEY and CDR2 SVGAGI come from the germline V gene. The CDR3 spans 15 residues. With 2 bases removed from V and 0 bases from J, the gap between germline ends came to 9 bases. CDR3 region: CASSYISGSTDTQYF. DNA of the CDR3: TGTGCCAGCAGTTACATTTCGGGCAGCACAGATACGCAGTATTTT.

This clonotype came up many times. J is TRBJ2-1 and V is TRBV7-7, with 7 bases fitting TRBD2. V was pared by 1 base and J by 7 bases, with 4 bases of the junction left unmatched. CDR1 and CDR2 from the germline V gene are SSHAT and FNYEAQ (reference sequence). This CDR3 has 14 residues. CDR3 amino acids: CASSLDSGGNEQFF. CDR3 DNA sequence: TGTGCCAGCAGCTTAGACTCGGGGGGAAATGAGCAGTTCTTC.

The chain uses TRBV25-1 and TRBJ2-7; 7 bases agree with TRBD1. Per germline, CDR1 MGHDK and CDR2 SYGVNS. V was clipped by 6 bases and J by 1 base; unmatched bases: 6. The CDR3 covers 14 residues. CDR3 sequence reads: CASSRQGRSYEQYF. CDR3 coding DNA: TGTGCCAGCAGCCGACAGGGACGGTCCTACGAGCAGTACTTC.

There are many counts of this clonotype. The V and J genes are TRBV12-3 or TRBV12-4 and TRBJ1-1; 8 positions agree with TRBD1. The CDR3 totals 15 residues. The junction had 7 bases not matched to a gene; V was cut back by 3 bases and J by 4 bases. The CDR3 DNA sequence: TGTGCCAGCAGTTTGCCGGACAGGGCGGGCACTGAAGCTTTCTTT. It specifies CASSLPDRAGTEAFF.

The chain combines TRBV5-1 with TRBJ2-1; TRBD1 matches at 9 bases. Germline V gene sequence: CDR1 SGHRS, CDR2 YFSETQ. V lost 4 bases and J lost 6; bases outside the gene matches: 11. The CDR3 has 16 residues. CDR3 nucleotide sequence: TGCGCCAGCAGCCCGATCCGGGACAGGGCCATCAATGAGCAGTTCTTC. Translated, it gives CASSPIRDRAINEQFF.

The CDR3 is CASSQDPPGRYNSPLHF. The CDR3, as DNA: TGTGCCAGCAGCCAAGATCCCCCCGGAAGGTATAATTCACCCCTCCACTTT. The V call is TRBV4-2, the J call TRBJ1-6; D ambiguous. The germline CDR1 and CDR2 sequences are LGHNA and YNFKEQ. V lost 0 bases and J 4 bases, leaving 13 bases between the germline ends. The CDR3 loop spans 17 amino acids.

The V call is TRBV20-1, the J call TRBJ2-2; perhaps TRBD1 as D (6 bases). CDR3 length: 13 residues. Germline CDR1 DFQATT, CDR2 SNEGSKA (reference sequence). V was pared by 6 bases and J by 1 base, with 9 bases between. The CDR3 is CSATGQNTGELFF. The DNA of the CDR3 is TGCAGTGCGACGGGACAGAACACCGGGGAGCTGTTTTTT.

The chain carries TRBV2 and TRBJ2-5; D not certain. The CDR3 sequence is 11 residues long. With 8 bases removed from V and 5 bases from J, the gap between germline ends came to 9 bases. The germline V gene has CDR1 SNHLY and CDR2 FYNNEI. The CDR3 nucleotides are TGTGCCAGCCTATTTCAGGAGACCCAGTACTTC. Its translation: CASLFQETQYF.

The genes are TRBV20-1 and TRBJ2-1; 11 bases line up with TRBD2. This CDR3 is built from 14 residues. V shed 4 bases and J 6 bases; nucleotides not matched to a gene: 5. Germline assignment: CDR1 DFQATT and CDR2 SNEGSKA (reference sequence). The CDR3 bases are TGCAGTGCTATACTGACTAGCGGGACCAATGAGCAGTTCTTC. Its protein product is CSAILTSGTNEQFF.

This clonotype was detected many times. The V call is TRBV5-1, the J call TRBJ1-4, with D uncertain. V lost 2 bases to trimming and J lost 0 bases, with 5 bases between them. Germline-derived CDR1 and CDR2 are SGHRS and YFSETQ. The CDR3 contains 14 residues. CDR3: CASSLTATNEKLFF. The DNA for the CDR3 is TGCGCCAGCAGCTTAACGGCAACTAATGAAAAACTGTTTTTT. The full variable domain, rest sourced from reference TRBV5-1 and TRBJ1-4, is KAGVTQTPRYLIKTRGQQVTLSCSPISGHRSVSWYQQTPGQGLQFLFEYFSETQRNKGNFPGRFSGRQFSNSRSEMNVSTLELGDSALYLCASSLTATNEKLFFGSGTQLSVL.

The CDR3 DNA reads as TGCGCCAGCAGCTTGGAGACAGGGGTAGATACGCAGTATTTT. This gives the protein CASSLETGVDTQYF. V and J are TRBV5-1 and TRBJ2-3, with 8 bases aligning to TRBD1. The CDR3 contains 14 residues. Germline trimming cut 0 bases from V and 5 bases from J; bases unmatched to any gene: 2. The germline CDR1 and CDR2 sequences are SGHRS and YFSETQ.

This rearrangement joins TRBV4-1 to TRBJ2-5, with D perhaps TRBD1 (6 bases). V was pared by 1 base and J by 5 bases, with 17 bases between. There are 16 residues in the CDR3. Germline CDR1 MGHRA, CDR2 YSYEKL. CDR3: CASSQASYRVAETQYF. The CDR3 DNA follows: TGCGCCAGCAGCCAAGCGAGTTACAGGGTCGCGGAGACCCAGTACTTC.